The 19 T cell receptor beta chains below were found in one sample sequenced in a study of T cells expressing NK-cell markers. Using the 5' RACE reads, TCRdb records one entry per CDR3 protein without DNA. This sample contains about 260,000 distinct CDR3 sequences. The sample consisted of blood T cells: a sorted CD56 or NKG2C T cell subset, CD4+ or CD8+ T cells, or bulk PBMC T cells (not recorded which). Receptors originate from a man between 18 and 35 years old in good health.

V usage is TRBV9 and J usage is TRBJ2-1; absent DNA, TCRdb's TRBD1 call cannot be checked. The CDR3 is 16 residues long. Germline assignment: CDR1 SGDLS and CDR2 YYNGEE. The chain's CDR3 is CASSVAAGIGYNEQFF.

The CDR3 reads CASSSFRGQHNEQFF. This chain uses TRBV12-3 or TRBV12-4 with TRBJ2-1; TCRdb outputs TRBD1, but without DNA this stays unchecked. CDR3 length: 15 residues.

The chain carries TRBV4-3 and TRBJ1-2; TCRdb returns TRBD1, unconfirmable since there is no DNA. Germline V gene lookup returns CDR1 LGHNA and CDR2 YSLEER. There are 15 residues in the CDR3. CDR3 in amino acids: CASSQEGRGNYGYTF.

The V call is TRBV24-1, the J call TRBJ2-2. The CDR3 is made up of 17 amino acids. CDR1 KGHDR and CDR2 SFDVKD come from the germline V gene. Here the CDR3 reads CATSDRLRFANTGELFF.

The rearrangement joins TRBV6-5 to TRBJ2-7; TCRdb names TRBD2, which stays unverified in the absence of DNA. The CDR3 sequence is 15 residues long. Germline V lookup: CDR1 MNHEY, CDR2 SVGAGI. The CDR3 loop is CASSYQRAGLLEQYF.

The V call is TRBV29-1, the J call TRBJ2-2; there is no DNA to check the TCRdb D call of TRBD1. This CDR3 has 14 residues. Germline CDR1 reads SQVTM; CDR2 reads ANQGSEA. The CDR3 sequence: CSASQESETGELFF.

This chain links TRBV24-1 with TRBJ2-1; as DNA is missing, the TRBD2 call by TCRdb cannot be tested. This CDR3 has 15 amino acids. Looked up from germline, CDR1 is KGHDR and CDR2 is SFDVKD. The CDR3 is CATSDWASTTVEQFF.

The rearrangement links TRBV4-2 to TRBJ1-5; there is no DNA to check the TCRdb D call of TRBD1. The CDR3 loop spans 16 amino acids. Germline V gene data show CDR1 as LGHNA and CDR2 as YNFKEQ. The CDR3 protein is CASSQDRRQGYQPQHF.

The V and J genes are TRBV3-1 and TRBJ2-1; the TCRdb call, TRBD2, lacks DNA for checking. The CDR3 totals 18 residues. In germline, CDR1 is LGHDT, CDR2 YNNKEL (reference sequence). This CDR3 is CASSPLIAGPISYNEQFF.

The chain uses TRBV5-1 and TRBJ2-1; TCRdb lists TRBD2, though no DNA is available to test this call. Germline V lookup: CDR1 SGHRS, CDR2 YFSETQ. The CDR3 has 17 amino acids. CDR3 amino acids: CASSFAGSGSSYNEQFF. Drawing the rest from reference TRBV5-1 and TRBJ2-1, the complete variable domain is KAGVTQTPRYLIKTRGQQVTLSCSPISGHRSVSWYQQTPGQGLQFLFEYFSETQRNKGNFPGRFSGRQFSNSRSEMNVSTLELGDSALYLCASSFAGSGSSYNEQFFGPGTRLTVL.

CDR3 sequence: CASSLGRELSEQFF. This chain links TRBV7-2 with TRBJ2-1; TCRdb lists TRBD2, though no DNA is available to test this call. The CDR3 spans 14 residues. Germline assignment: CDR1 SGHTA and CDR2 FQGNSA.

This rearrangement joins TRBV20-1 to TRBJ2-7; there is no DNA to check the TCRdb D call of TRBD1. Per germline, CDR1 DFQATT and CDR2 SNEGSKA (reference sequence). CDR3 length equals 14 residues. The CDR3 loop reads CSARASGTVHEQYF.

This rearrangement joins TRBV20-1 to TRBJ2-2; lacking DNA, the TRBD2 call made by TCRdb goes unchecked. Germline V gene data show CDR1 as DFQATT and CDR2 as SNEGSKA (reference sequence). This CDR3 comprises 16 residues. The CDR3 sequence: CSARGGTSESTGELFF.

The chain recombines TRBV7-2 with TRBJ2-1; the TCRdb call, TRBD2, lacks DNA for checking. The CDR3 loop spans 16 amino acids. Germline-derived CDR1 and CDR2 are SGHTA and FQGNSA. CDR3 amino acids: CASSYWDFTSYNEQFF.

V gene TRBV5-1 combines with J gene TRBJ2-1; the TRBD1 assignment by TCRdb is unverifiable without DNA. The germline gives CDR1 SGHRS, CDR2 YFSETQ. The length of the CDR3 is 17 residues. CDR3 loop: CASSLEPSPVAYNEQFF.

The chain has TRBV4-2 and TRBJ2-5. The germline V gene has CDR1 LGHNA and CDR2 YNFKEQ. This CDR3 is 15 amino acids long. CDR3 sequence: CASSIQREVQETQYF.

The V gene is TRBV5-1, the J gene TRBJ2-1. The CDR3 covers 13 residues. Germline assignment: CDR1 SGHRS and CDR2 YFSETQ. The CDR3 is CASSQTVYNEQFF.

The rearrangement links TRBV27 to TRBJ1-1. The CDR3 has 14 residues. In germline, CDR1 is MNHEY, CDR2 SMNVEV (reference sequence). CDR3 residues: CASSSILQNTEAFF.

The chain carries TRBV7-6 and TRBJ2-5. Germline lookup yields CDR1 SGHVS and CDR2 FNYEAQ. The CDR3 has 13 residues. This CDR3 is CASSLWPGETQYF.